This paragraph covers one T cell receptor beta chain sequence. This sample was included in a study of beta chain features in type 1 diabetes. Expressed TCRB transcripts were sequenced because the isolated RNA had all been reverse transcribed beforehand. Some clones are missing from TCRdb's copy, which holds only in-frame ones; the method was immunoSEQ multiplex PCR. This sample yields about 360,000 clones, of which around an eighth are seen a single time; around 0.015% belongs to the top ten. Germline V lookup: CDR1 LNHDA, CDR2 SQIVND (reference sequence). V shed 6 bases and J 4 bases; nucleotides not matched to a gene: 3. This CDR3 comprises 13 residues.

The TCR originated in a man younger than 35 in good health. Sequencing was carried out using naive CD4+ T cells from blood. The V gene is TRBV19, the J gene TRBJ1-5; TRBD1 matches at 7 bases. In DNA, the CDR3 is TGTGCCAGTAGCGACAGGGTTAATCAGCCCCAGCATTTT. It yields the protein CASSDRVNQPQHF.